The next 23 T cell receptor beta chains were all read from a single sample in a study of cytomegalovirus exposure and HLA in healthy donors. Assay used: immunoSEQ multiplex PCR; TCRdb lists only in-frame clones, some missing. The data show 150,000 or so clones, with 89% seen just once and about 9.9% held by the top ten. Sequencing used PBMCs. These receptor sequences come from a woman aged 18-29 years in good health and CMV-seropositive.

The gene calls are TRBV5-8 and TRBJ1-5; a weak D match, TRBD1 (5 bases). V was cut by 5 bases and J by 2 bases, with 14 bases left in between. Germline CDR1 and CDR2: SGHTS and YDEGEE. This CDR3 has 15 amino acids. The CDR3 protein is CASRAPGGGNQPQHF. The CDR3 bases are TGTGCCAGCAGGGCCCCGGGAGGGGGCAATCAGCCCCAGCATTTT.

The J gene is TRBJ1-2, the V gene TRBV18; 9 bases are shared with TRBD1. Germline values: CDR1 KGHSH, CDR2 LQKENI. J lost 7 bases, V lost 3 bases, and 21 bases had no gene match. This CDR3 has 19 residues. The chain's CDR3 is CASSPQGAGTGNSQTGYTF. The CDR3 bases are TGTGCCAGCTCACCCCAGGGCGCCGGGACAGGGAACAGTCAGACTGGCTACACCTTC. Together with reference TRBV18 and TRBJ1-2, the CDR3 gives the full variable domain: NAGVMQNPRHLVRRRGQEARLRCSPMKGHSHVYWYRQLPEEGLKFMVYLQKENIIDESGMPKERFSAEFPKEGPSILRIQQVVRGDSAAYFCASSPQGAGTGNSQTGYTFGSGTRLTVV.

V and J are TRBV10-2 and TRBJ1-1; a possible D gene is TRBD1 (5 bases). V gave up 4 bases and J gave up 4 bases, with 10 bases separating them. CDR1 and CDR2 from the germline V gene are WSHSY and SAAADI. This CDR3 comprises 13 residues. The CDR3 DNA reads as TGCGCCAGCAGTGTAGGGGTGACCACTGAAGCTTTCTTT. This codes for CASSVGVTTEAFF.

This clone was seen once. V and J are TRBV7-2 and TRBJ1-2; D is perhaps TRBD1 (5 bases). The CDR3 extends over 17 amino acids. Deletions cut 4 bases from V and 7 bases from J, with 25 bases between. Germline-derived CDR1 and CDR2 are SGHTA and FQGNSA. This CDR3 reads CASSSPGRVVFLGGYTF. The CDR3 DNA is TGTGCCAGCAGCTCCCCGGGCAGGGTGGTCTTTCTTGGTGGCTACACCTTC.

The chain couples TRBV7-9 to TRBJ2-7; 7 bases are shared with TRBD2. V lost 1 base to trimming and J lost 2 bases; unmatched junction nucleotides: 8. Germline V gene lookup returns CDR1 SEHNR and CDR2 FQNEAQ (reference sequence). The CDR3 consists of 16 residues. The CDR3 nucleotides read TGTGCCAGCAGCTTAGACGGGGGGTCGCGTCCCTACGAGCAGTACTTC. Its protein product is CASSLDGGSRPYEQYF.

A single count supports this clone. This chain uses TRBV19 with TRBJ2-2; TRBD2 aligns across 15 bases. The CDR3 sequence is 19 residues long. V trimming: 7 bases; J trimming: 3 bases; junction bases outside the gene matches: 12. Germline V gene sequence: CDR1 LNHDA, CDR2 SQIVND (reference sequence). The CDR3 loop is CASTLGLAGGRSDTGELFF. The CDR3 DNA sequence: TGTGCCAGTACCCTCGGACTAGCGGGGGGGCGGTCGGACACCGGGGAGCTGTTTTTT.

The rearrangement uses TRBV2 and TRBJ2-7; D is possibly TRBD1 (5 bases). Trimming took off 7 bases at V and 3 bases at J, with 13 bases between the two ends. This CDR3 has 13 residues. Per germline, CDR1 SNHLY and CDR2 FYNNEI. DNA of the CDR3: TGTGCCAGCATCCAGGGCAGGGACTACGAGCAGTACTTC. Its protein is CASIQGRDYEQYF.

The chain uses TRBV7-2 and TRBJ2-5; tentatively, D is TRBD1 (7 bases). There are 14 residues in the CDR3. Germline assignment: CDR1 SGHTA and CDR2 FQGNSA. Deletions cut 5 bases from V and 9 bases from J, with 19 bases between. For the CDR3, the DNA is TGTGCCAGCAGCCCTACAAGGAGGGGGCCGGCCCAGTACTTC. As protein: CASSPTRRGPAQYF.

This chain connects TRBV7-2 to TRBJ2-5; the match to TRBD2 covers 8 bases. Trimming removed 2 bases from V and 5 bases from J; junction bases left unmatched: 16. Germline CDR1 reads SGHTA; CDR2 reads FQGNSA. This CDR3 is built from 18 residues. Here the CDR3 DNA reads TGTGCCAGCAGCTTAAAGGTTGGGCTAGCGGGCCCCCGGGAGACCCAGTACTTC. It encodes CASSLKVGLAGPRETQYF.

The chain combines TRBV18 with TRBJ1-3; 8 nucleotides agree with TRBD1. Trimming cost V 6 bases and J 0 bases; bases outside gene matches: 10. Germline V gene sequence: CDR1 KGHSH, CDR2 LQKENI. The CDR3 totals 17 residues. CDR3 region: CASSRGTGESSGNTIYF. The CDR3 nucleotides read TGTGCCAGCTCCCGCGGGACAGGAGAAAGCTCTGGAAACACCATATATTTT.

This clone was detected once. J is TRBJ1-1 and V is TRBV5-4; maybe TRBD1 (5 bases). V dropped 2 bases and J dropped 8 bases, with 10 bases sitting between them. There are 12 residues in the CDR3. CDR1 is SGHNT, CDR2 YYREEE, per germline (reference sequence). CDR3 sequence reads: CASSLQAGEAFF. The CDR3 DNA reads TGTGCCAGCAGCTTACAGGCAGGAGAAGCTTTCTTT.

Here the CDR3 reads CASLGGGDQETQYF. Here the CDR3 DNA reads TGTGCCAGCCTTGGCGGGGGGGACCAAGAGACCCAGTACTTC. The chain uses TRBV18 and TRBJ2-5; 9 bases agree with TRBD2. In germline, CDR1 is KGHSH, CDR2 LQKENI. J gave up 0 bases and V 8 bases, and 4 bases lay outside the gene matches. The CDR3 loop spans 14 amino acids.

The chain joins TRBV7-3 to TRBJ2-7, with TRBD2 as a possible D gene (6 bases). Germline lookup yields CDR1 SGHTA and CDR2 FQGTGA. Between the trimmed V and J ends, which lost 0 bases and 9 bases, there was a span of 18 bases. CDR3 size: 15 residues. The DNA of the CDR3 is TGTGCCAGCAGCTTAACACCGCACATCGGGAGCGTGCAGTACTTC. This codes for CASSLTPHIGSVQYF. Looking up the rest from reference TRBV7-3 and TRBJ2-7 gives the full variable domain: GAGVSQTPSNKVTEKGKYVELRCDPISGHTALYWYRQSLGQGPEFLIYFQGTGAADDSGLPNDRFFAVRPEGSVSTLKIQRTERGDSAVYLCASSLTPHIGSVQYFGPGTRLTVT.

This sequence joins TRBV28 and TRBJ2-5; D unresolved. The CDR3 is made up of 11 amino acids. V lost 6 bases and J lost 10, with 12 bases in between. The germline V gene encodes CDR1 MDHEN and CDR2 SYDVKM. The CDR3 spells CASSRHGFQYF. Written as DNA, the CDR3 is TGTGCCAGCAGCCGTCACGGGTTCCAGTACTTC.

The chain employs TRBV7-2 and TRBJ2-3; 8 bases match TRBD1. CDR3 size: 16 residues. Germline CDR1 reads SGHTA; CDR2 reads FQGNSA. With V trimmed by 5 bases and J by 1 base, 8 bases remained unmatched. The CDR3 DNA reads TGTGCCAGCAGCCCTTATGCAGGGGGCGGCACAGATACGCAGTATTTT. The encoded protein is CASSPYAGGGTDTQYF.

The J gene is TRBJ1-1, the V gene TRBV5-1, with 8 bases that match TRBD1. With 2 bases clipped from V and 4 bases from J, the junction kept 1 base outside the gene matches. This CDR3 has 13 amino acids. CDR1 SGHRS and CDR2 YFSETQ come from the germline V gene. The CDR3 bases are TGCGCCAGCAGCTTACAGGGGGGCACTGAAGCTTTCTTT. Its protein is CASSLQGGTEAFF.

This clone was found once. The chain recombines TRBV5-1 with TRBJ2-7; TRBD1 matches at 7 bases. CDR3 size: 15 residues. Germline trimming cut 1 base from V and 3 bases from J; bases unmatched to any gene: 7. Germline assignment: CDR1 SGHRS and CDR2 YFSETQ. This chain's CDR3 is CASSLTLDRFYEQYF. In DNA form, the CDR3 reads TGCGCCAGCAGCTTGACTTTGGACAGGTTCTACGAGCAGTACTTC.

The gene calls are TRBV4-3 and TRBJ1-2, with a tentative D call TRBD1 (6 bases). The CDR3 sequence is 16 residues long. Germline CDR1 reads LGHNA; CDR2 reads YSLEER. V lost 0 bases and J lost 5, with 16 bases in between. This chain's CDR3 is CASSQDVQGEWYGYTF. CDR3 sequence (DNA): TGCGCCAGCAGCCAAGATGTACAGGGCGAATGGTATGGCTACACCTTC.

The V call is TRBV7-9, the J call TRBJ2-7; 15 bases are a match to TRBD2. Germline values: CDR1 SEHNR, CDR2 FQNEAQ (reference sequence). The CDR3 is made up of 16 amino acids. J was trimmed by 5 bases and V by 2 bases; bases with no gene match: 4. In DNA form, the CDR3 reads TGTGCCAGCAGCTTATATCGGACTAGCGGGGGGGACGAGCAGTACTTC. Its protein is CASSLYRTSGGDEQYF.

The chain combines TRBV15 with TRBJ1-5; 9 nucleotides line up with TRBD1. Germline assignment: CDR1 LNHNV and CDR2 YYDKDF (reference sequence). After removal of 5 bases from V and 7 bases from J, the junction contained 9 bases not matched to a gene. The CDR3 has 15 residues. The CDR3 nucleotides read TGTGCCACCAGCTCCCGGGACAGGGCAGGCCAGCCCCAGCATTTT. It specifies CATSSRDRAGQPQHF.

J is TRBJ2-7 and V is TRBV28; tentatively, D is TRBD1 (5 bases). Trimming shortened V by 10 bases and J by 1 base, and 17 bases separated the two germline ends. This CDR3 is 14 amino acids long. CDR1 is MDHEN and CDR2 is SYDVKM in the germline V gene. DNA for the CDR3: TGTGCCACCCAGACAGAGAACCATTCCTACGAGCAGTACTTC. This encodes CATQTENHSYEQYF. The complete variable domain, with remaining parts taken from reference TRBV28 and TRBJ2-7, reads DVKVTQSSRYLVKRTGEKVFLECVQDMDHENMFWYRQDPGLGLRLIYFSYDVKMKEKGDIPEGYSVSREKKERFSLILESASTNQTSMYLCATQTENHSYEQYFGPGTRLTVT.

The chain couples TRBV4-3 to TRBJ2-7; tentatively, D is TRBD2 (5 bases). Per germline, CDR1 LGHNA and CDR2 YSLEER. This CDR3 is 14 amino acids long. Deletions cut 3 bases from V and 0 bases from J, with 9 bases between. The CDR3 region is CASSQGASSYEQYF. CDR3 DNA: TGCGCCAGCAGCCAGGGAGCCAGCTCCTACGAGCAGTACTTC.

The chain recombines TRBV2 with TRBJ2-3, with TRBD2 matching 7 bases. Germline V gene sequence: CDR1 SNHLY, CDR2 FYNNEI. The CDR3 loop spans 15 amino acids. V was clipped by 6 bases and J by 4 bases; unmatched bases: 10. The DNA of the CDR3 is TGTGCCAGCAGCCCTCGGGGGGAGTTTCCAGATACGCAGTATTTT. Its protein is CASSPRGEFPDTQYF.